The T cell receptor beta chain under discussion was sequenced for a study of breast tumors, draining lymph nodes, adjacent tissues. Overall study results and limits: Tumors had less TCR diversity than lymph nodes, more than nontumor tissue.

The CDR3 is 15 residues long. Per germline, CDR1 MDHEN and CDR2 SYDVKM. The lymph nodes were axillary draining lymph nodes from breast cancer patients. TCRdb reprocessed the multiplex PCR reads via MiXCR and lists one record per CDR3 protein. The sample shows about 230,000 distinct CDR3 sequences, about 32% of them seen only once. Of note for this clonotype: Its antigen remains unidentified. Mismatch with germline at one junction end may stem from a read error.

The sequenced material came from axillary lymph node tissue. The source of this sequence is a female donor with breast cancer. Some clones in this sample may be carry-over from other donors' samples. The rearrangement joins TRBV28 to TRBJ1-1; the match to TRBD1 covers 7 bases. The CDR3 DNA sequence: TGTGTCAGCAGTTTAAGTAGACAGGGGAACACTGAAGCTTTCTTT. Translating it yields CVSSLSRQGNTEAFF.